The 8 T cell receptor beta chains below come from one sample, sequenced in a study of naive and memory T cell subsets. Whole-study findings and limits: A few larger clonotypes appeared in naive repertoires, especially CD8, possibly memory cells re-expressing CD45RA.

The antigens for these receptors are not known. An equimolar mix of two oligonucleotides served as the beta constant-region primer for TRBC1 and TRBC2. The ligated cDNA underwent four PCR rounds using SP2 and nested alpha and beta constant-region primers. TCRdb re-derived calls from the UMI-ligation and nested PCR reads in MiXCR, one entry per CDR3 protein. The sample has around 160,000 distinct CDR3 sequences; 22% are singletons. Material for sequencing was naive CD4+ T cells from blood. All receptors come from a human donor in good health.

The rearrangement uses TRBV3-1 and TRBJ2-1; 10 bases map to TRBD2. Germline V gene data show CDR1 as LGHDT and CDR2 as YNNKEL (reference sequence). V gave up 0 bases and J gave up 10 bases; unmatched junction bases: 9. The CDR3 has 16 residues. CDR3 loop: CASSQDGLAGAGEQFF. Here the CDR3 DNA reads TGTGCCAGCAGCCAAGATGGGCTAGCGGGGGCAGGGGAGCAGTTCTTC.

This chain links TRBV20-1 with TRBJ2-7, with D perhaps TRBD2 (6 bases). V gave up 0 bases and J gave up 1 base, with 10 bases separating them. Per germline, CDR1 DFQATT and CDR2 SNEGSKA (reference sequence). The CDR3 extends over 14 amino acids. The CDR3 sequence: CSAREGGKSYEQYF. CDR3 bases: TGCAGTGCTAGAGAGGGCGGGAAGTCCTACGAGCAGTACTTC.

CDR3 sequence reads: CASSFALAGKETQYF. CDR3 nucleotides: TGTGCCAGCAGTTTTGCCCTAGCGGGGAAGGAGACCCAGTACTTC. V is TRBV12-3 or TRBV12-4 and J is TRBJ2-5, with TRBD2 identical over 9 bases. The CDR3 extends over 15 amino acids. The V segment lost 3 bases and the J segment 5 bases; nucleotides outside the gene matches: 7.

This clonotype occurred a few times. The chain has TRBV27 and TRBJ2-2, with TRBD2 as a possible D gene (5 bases). Trimming stripped 0 bases from V and 1 base from J, with 6 bases between. The germline gives CDR1 MNHEY, CDR2 SMNVEV (reference sequence). This CDR3 region has 15 residues. In DNA, the CDR3 is TGTGCCAGCAGTTTATCCGGGAAGAACACCGGGGAGCTGTTTTTT. Its translation: CASSLSGKNTGELFF.

CDR3 sequence: CASSTPPSAGLNYGYTF. CDR3 nucleotide sequence: TGTGCCAGCAGCACCCCTCCCTCCGCGGGGCTCAACTATGGCTACACCTTC. The chain recombines TRBV28 with TRBJ1-2, with a weak D call TRBD1 (5 bases). Germline CDR1 reads MDHEN; CDR2 reads SYDVKM. The germline V and J ends were trimmed by 6 bases and 2 bases, with 22 bases remaining between them. This CDR3 is 17 amino acids long.

The chain couples TRBV5-1 to TRBJ2-1; TRBD2 matches 10 bases. With V trimmed by 0 bases and J by 4 bases, 4 bases remained unmatched. The CDR3 runs to 16 residues. Looked up from germline, CDR1 is SGHRS and CDR2 is YFSETQ. CDR3: CASSLARTSGYNEQFF. The CDR3 region has the DNA TGCGCCAGCAGCTTGGCCCGGACTAGCGGTTACAATGAGCAGTTCTTC. Variable domain in full (rest from reference TRBV5-1 and TRBJ2-1): KAGVTQTPRYLIKTRGQQVTLSCSPISGHRSVSWYQQTPGQGLQFLFEYFSETQRNKGNFPGRFSGRQFSNSRSEMNVSTLELGDSALYLCASSLARTSGYNEQFFGPGTRLTVL.

This clonotype has just a few counts. The chain joins TRBV4-1 to TRBJ2-7; possibly TRBD1 for D (5 bases). CDR3 size: 14 residues. V was cut by 10 bases and J by 2 bases, with 18 bases left in between. Germline CDR1 MGHRA, CDR2 YSYEKL. For the CDR3, the DNA is TGCGCCACCAAAACCACGCAGGGCGCCTACGAGCAGTACTTC. It encodes CATKTTQGAYEQYF.

This clonotype has just a few counts. CDR3: CSARTKTSWWSEQFF. CDR3 sequence (DNA): TGCAGTGCTAGAACCAAGACTAGTTGGTGGTCTGAGCAGTTCTTC. The V and J genes are TRBV20-1 and TRBJ2-1; tentative D call: TRBD2 (6 bases). The germline V and J ends were trimmed by 2 bases and 9 bases, with 20 bases remaining between them. Germline values: CDR1 DFQATT, CDR2 SNEGSKA (reference sequence). This CDR3 spans 15 amino acids.